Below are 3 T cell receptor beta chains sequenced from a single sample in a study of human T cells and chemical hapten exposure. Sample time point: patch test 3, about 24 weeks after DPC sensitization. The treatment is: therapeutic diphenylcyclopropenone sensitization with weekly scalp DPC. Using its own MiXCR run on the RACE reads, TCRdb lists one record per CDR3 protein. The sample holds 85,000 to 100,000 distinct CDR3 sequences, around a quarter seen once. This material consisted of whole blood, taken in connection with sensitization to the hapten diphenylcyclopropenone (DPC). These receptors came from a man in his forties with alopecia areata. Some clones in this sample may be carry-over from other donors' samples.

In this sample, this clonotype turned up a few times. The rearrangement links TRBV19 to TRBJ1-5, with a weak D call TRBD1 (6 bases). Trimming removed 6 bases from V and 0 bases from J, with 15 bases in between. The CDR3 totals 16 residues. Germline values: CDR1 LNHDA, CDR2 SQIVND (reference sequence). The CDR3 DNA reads TGTGCCAGTAGGTTACAGGGTGCTTATAGCAATCAGCCCCAGCATTTT. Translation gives CASRLQGAYSNQPQHF.

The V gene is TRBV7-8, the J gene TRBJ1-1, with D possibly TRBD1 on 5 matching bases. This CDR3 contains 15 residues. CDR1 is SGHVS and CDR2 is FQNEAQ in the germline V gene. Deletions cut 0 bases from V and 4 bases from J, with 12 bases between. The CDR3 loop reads CASSLAIRGVTEAFF. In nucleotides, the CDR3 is TGTGCCAGCAGCTTAGCAATTAGGGGCGTCACTGAAGCTTTCTTT.

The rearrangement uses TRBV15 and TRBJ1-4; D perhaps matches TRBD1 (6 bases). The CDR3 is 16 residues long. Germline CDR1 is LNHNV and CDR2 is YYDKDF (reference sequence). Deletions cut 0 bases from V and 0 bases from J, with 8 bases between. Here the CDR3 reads CATSRDRTATNEKLFF. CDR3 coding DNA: TGTGCCACCAGCAGAGATCGGACAGCAACTAATGAAAAACTGTTTTTT.